These 23 T cell receptor beta chains were all obtained from the same sample, sequenced in a study of blood T cell repertoires in COVID-19. Profiling relied on immunoSEQ multiplex PCR, and the TCRdb table lists in-frame clones only, not all of them. The repertoire holds about 340,000 clones, with around 88% as singletons. Material for sequencing was peripheral blood. These receptors originate from a man younger than 45 with active or convalescent COVID-19.

The CDR3 sequence is CASSEGVRTGMGYGYTF. The CDR3 DNA is TGTGCCAGCAGTGAAGGGGTCCGGACAGGAATGGGGTATGGCTACACCTTC. J is TRBJ1-2 and V is TRBV2, with 7 bases lining up with TRBD1. V lost 1 base and J lost 5; bases outside the gene matches: 13. The CDR3 loop spans 17 amino acids. Germline V gene lookup returns CDR1 SNHLY and CDR2 FYNNEI.

The chain recombines TRBV20-1 with TRBJ2-7, with a weak D call TRBD2 (5 bases). The CDR3 is 11 residues long. Germline V gives CDR1 DFQATT, CDR2 SNEGSKA (reference sequence). The germline V and J ends were trimmed by 8 bases and 5 bases, with 13 bases remaining between them. For the CDR3, the DNA is TGCAGTAAACTGAGGGCCGACGAGCAGTACTTC. Its protein product is CSKLRADEQYF.

This chain connects TRBV4-1 to TRBJ1-1; 10 bases are a match to TRBD1. Germline values: CDR1 MGHRA, CDR2 YSYEKL. J lost 1 base, V lost 3 bases, and 8 bases had no gene match. This CDR3 has 17 amino acids. The CDR3 spells CASSHRQGAPTNTEAFF. In DNA, the CDR3 is TGCGCCAGCAGCCATAGACAGGGGGCCCCCACGAACACTGAAGCTTTCTTT.

The genes are TRBV27 and TRBJ2-1; no definite D call. Germline V gene sequence: CDR1 MNHEY, CDR2 SMNVEV (reference sequence). Trimming took off 7 bases at V and 4 bases at J, with 14 bases between the two ends. This CDR3 comprises 14 residues. The CDR3: CASKLRAPYNEQFF. The CDR3 DNA is TGTGCCAGCAAGCTTCGAGCGCCTTACAATGAGCAGTTCTTC.

The J gene is TRBJ2-1, the V gene TRBV5-1, with 7 bases aligning to TRBD2. CDR3 size: 15 residues. Unmatched junction bases numbered 7, after V lost 5 bases and J lost 2 bases. Germline V gene lookup returns CDR1 SGHRS and CDR2 YFSETQ. The DNA for the CDR3 is TGCGCCAGCAGGTTGACTAGCTTAACCTACAATGAGCAGTTCTTC. Protein product: CASRLTSLTYNEQFF.

The DNA of the CDR3 is TGTGCCACCAGTTTAACAGGGACCTATGGCTACACCTTC. Its protein is CATSLTGTYGYTF. The rearrangement uses TRBV24-1 and TRBJ1-2; D perhaps matches TRBD1 (6 bases). The V end lost 6 bases, the J end lost 4 bases, and 11 bases lay between the germline ends. Germline assignment: CDR1 KGHDR and CDR2 SFDVKD. The CDR3 length is 13 residues.

CDR3 in amino acids: CASRSNSYSEKLFF. CDR3 DNA sequence: TGTGCCAGTAGGTCTAACAGCTACAGTGAAAAACTGTTTTTT. This chain joins TRBV19 and TRBJ1-4; no firm D call. The CDR3 loop spans 14 amino acids. Germline V gene lookup returns CDR1 LNHDA and CDR2 SQIVND (reference sequence). The V end lost 6 bases, the J end lost 7 bases, and 15 bases lay between the germline ends. The variable domain in full, completed from reference TRBV19 and TRBJ1-4, reads DGGITQSPKYLFRKEGQNVTLSCEQNLNHDAMYWYRQDPGQGLRLIYYSQIVNDFQKGDIAEGYSVSREKKESFPLTVTSAQKNPTAFYLCASRSNSYSEKLFFGSGTQLSVL.

The J gene is TRBJ2-5, the V gene TRBV9, with D uncertain. V was pared by 3 bases and J by 4 bases, with 10 bases between. The CDR3 sequence is 13 residues long. Germline V gene sequence: CDR1 SGDLS, CDR2 YYNGEE. CDR3 nucleotides: TGTGCCAGCAGCGCCCCCGGTAGAGAGACCCAGTACTTC. Its translation: CASSAPGRETQYF.

This clone was seen ten or more times. The rearrangement uses TRBV2 and TRBJ1-5; 7 positions match TRBD1. V shed 10 bases, J shed 6 bases, and the junction held 15 bases outside the gene matches. This CDR3 has 15 residues. Germline V CDR1 and CDR2: SNHLY, FYNNEI. In DNA form, the CDR3 reads TGTGCCACCCAGCGGTGGCAGGGGGGAGGTCAGCCCCAGCATTTT. This encodes CATQRWQGGGQPQHF.

V usage is TRBV6-6 and J usage is TRBJ1-5, with 8 bases that match TRBD1. With V trimmed by 0 bases and J by 5 bases, 0 bases remained unmatched. The CDR3 runs 14 residues. Germline V lookup: CDR1 MNHNY, CDR2 SVGAGI (reference sequence). The CDR3 reads CASSYSDRDQPQHF. CDR3 bases: TGTGCCAGCAGTTACTCGGACAGGGATCAGCCCCAGCATTTT.

The chain has TRBV28 and TRBJ1-2; 7 bases are a match to TRBD1. CDR3 length: 15 residues. With 6 bases clipped from V and 7 bases from J, the junction kept 14 bases outside the gene matches. CDR1 is MDHEN, CDR2 SYDVKM, per germline. The CDR3 nucleotides are TGTGCCAGCAGAAGGGGACAGAGCTCAGTTGGTGGCTACACCTTC. Amino acids: CASRRGQSSVGGYTF.

The chain carries TRBV19 and TRBJ1-4; D gene unclear. The CDR3 loop spans 16 amino acids. CDR1 is LNHDA, CDR2 SQIVND, per germline (reference sequence). Trimming pared 2 bases from V and 0 bases from J, leaving 10 bases between. The CDR3 DNA sequence: TGTGCCAGTAGTATAATATCGGGAGCAACTAATGAAAAACTGTTTTTT. This gives the protein CASSIISGATNEKLFF.

The chain uses TRBV5-1 and TRBJ2-7; TRBD2 aligns across 9 bases. The CDR3 has 14 residues. Germline lookup yields CDR1 SGHRS and CDR2 YFSETQ. V lost 5 bases and J lost 2; bases outside the gene matches: 5. The CDR3 spells CASRFRGGAYEQYF. CDR3 nucleotides: TGCGCCAGCAGGTTCCGCGGGGGGGCCTACGAGCAGTACTTC.

The CDR3: CASSLEGAGDTQYF. In DNA form, the CDR3 reads TGTGCCAGCAGTCTCGAGGGGGCGGGAGATACGCAGTATTTT. The chain carries TRBV6-2 or TRBV6-3 and TRBJ2-3; TRBD1 aligns across 7 bases. The trim removed 5 bases at V and 5 bases at J, leaving 7 bases unmatched. CDR1 and CDR2 (germline): MNHEY, SVGEGT. The CDR3 consists of 14 residues.

V is TRBV24-1 and J is TRBJ2-1, with TRBD2 matching 12 bases. Germline CDR1 is KGHDR and CDR2 is SFDVKD. The V segment lost 5 bases and the J segment 6 bases; nucleotides outside the gene matches: 4. This CDR3 comprises 15 residues. This CDR3 is CATSALAGGPNEQFF. Here the CDR3 DNA reads TGTGCCACCAGTGCTCTAGCGGGGGGGCCCAATGAGCAGTTCTTC.

The V and J genes are TRBV7-2 and TRBJ2-1; D remains ambiguous. The germline V gene encodes CDR1 SGHTA and CDR2 FQGNSA. This CDR3 comprises 13 residues. V was pared by 2 bases and J by 8 bases, with 10 bases between. The CDR3 spells CASSLNQRDEQFF. The CDR3 DNA follows: TGTGCCAGCAGCTTAAATCAGCGCGATGAGCAGTTCTTC. Drawing the rest from reference TRBV7-2 and TRBJ2-1, the complete variable domain is GAGVSQSPSNKVTEKGKDVELRCDPISGHTALYWYRQSLGQGLEFLIYFQGNSAPDKSGLPSDRFSAERTGGSVSTLTIQRTQQEDSAVYLCASSLNQRDEQFFGPGTRLTVL.

This clone was found once. The chain recombines TRBV29-1 with TRBJ1-2; TRBD1 might be the D (5 bases). The V gene lost 1 base and the J gene lost 3 bases, with 12 bases spanning the gap. The V gene's germline CDR1 is SQVTM and CDR2 ANQGSEA. This CDR3 has 14 amino acids. The CDR3 is CSVEAGRGDYGYTF. The CDR3 DNA reads TGCAGCGTTGAAGCAGGGCGCGGGGACTATGGCTACACCTTC.

This chain connects TRBV7-3 to TRBJ1-1; D uncertain. Germline V CDR1 and CDR2: SGHTA, FQGTGA. Between the trimmed V and J ends, which lost 2 bases and 4 bases, there was a span of 8 bases. This CDR3 is 13 amino acids long. DNA for the CDR3: TGTGCCAGCAGCTTAGACGGACTCACTGAAGCTTTCTTT. This encodes CASSLDGLTEAFF.

There are a few counts of this clone. The rearrangement links TRBV7-8 to TRBJ2-7; no reliable D call. The V and J ends lost 4 bases and 3 bases respectively, with 4 bases between them. The germline V gene has CDR1 SGHVS and CDR2 FQNEAQ. The CDR3 is made up of 11 amino acids. The chain's CDR3 is CASSSLYEQYF. The CDR3 DNA reads as TGTGCCAGCAGCTCCCTCTACGAGCAGTACTTC.

The chain couples TRBV6-2 or TRBV6-3 to TRBJ1-1, with 9 bases aligning to TRBD1. Trimming removed 5 bases from V and 2 bases from J; junction bases left unmatched: 9. The CDR3 sequence is 16 residues long. Germline V gene lookup returns CDR1 MNHEY and CDR2 SVGEGT. Here the CDR3 reads CASSDTGGRGNTEAFF. In DNA, the CDR3 is TGTGCCAGCAGTGACACAGGGGGCAGGGGAAACACTGAAGCTTTCTTT.

A remark on this clone: Other DNA sequences in this specimen translate into the identical CDR3. This rearrangement joins TRBV30 to TRBJ2-7, with 9 bases matching TRBD1. V lost 0 bases, J lost 2 bases, and 2 bases stayed unmatched. CDR3 length: 14 residues. Per germline, CDR1 GTSNPN and CDR2 SVGIG (reference sequence). Here the CDR3 DNA reads TGTGCCTGGAGTGTCGGGACAGGGCCCTACGAGCAGTACTTC. This gives the protein CAWSVGTGPYEQYF.

The chain's CDR3 is CASSLKSGDTQYF. CDR3 DNA: TGTGCCAGCAGCTTAAAATCGGGGGATACGCAGTATTTT. V gene TRBV7-9 combines with J gene TRBJ2-3, with D possibly matching TRBD2 (5 bases). The CDR3 spans 13 residues. The V and J ends lost 2 bases and 6 bases respectively, with 9 bases between them. Germline V lookup: CDR1 SEHNR, CDR2 FQNEAQ (reference sequence). The full variable domain, in which reference TRBV7-9 and TRBJ2-3 provide the parts outside the CDR3, is DTGVSQNPRHKITKRGQNVTFRCDPISEHNRLYWYRQTLGQGPEFLTYFQNEAQLEKSRLLSDRFSAERPKGSFSTLEIQRTEQGDSAMYLCASSLKSGDTQYFGPGTRLTVL.

This clone was seen a handful of times. This chain uses TRBV28 with TRBJ1-4, with a tentative D call TRBD1 (6 bases). V was trimmed by 8 bases and J by 2 bases, leaving 12 bases between them. Germline V CDR1 and CDR2: MDHEN, SYDVKM. CDR3 length equals 14 residues. The CDR3 DNA reads as TGTGCCAGCGAGGGGGGGCAGACTAATGAAAAACTGTTTTTT. Translating it yields CASEGGQTNEKLFF.